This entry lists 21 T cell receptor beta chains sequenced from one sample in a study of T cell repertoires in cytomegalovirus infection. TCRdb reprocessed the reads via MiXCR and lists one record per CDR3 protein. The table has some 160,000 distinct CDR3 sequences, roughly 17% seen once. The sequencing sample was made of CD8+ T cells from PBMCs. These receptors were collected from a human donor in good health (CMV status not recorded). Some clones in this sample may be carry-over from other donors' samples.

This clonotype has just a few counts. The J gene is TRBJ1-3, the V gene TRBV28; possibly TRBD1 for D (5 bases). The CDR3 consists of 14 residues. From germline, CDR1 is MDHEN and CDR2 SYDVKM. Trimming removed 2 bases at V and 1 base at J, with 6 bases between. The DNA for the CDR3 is TGTGCCAGCAGTTTAGACAGATCTGGAAACACCATATATTTT. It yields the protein CASSLDRSGNTIYF.

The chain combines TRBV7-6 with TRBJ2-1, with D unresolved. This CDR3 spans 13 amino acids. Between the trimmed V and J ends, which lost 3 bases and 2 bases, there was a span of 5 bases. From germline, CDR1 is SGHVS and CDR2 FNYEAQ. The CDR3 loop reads CASSLITYNEQFF. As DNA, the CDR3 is TGTGCCAGCAGCTTGATCACCTACAATGAGCAGTTCTTC.

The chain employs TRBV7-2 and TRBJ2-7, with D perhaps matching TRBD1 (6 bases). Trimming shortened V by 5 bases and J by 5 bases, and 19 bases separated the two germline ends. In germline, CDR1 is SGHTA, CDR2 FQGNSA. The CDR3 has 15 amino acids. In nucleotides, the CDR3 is TGTGCCAGCAGCCTCCGGGACACTTTGTCGAACGAGCAGTACTTC. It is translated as CASSLRDTLSNEQYF.

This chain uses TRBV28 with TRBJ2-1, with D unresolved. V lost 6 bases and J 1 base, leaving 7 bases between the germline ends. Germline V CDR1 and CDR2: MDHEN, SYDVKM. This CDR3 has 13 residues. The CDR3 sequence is CASREWSYNEQFF. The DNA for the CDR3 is TGTGCCAGCAGGGAGTGGTCCTACAATGAGCAGTTCTTC.

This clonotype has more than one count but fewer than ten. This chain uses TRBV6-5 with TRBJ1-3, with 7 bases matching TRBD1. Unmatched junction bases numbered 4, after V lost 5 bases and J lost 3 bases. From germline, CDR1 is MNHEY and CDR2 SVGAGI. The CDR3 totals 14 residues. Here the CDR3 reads CASSHRGDGNTIYF. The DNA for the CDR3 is TGTGCCAGCAGTCACAGGGGCGATGGAAACACCATATATTTT.

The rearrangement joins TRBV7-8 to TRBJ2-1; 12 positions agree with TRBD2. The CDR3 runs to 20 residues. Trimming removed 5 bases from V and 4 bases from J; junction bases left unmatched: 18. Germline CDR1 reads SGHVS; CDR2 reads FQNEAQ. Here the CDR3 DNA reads TGTGCCAGCAGCGACCTAGCGGGAGGGCTCCCCCCCCCACTTTACAATGAGCAGTTCTTC. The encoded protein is CASSDLAGGLPPPLYNEQFF.

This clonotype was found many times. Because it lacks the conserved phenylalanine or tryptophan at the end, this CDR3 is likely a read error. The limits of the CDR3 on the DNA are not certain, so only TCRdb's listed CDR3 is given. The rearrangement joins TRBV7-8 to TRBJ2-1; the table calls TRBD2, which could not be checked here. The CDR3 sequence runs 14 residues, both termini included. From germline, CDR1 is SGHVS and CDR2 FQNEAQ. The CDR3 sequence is CASSLALAGGPPSL.

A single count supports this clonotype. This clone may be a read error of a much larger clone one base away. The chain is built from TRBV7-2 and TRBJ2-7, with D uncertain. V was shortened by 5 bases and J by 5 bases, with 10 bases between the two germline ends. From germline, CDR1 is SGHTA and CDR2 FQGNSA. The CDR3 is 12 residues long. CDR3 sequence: CASSISENEQYF. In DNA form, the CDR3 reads TGTGCCAGCAGCATATCTGAGAACGAGCAGTACTTC.

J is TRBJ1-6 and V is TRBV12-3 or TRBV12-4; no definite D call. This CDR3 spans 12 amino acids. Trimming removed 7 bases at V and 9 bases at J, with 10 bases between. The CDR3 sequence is CASTSVGSPLHF. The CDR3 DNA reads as TGTGCCAGCACCTCTGTTGGTTCACCCCTCCACTTT.

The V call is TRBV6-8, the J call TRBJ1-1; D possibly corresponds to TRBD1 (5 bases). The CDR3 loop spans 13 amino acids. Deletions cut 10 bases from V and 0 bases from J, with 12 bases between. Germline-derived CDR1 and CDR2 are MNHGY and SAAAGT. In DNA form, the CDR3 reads TGTGCCACCCAGACAGAGTTGAACACTGAAGCTTTCTTT. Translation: CATQTELNTEAFF.

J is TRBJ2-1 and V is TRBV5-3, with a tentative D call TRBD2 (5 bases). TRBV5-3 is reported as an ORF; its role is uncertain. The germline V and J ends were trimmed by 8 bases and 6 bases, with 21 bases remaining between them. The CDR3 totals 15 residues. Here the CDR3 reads CASLLVSGAPNEQFF. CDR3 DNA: TGTGCCAGCCTCCTCGTGAGCGGAGCTCCCAATGAGCAGTTCTTC.

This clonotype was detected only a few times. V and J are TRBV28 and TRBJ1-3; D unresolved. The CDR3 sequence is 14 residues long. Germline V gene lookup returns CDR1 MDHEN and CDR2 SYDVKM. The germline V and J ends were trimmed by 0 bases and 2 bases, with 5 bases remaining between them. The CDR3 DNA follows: TGTGCCAGCAGTTTATGGGCCCCTGGAAACACCATATATTTT. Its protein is CASSLWAPGNTIYF. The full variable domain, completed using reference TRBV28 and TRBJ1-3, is DVKVTQSSRYLVKRTGEKVFLECVQDMDHENMFWYRQDPGLGLRLIYFSYDVKMKEKGDIPEGYSVSREKKERFSLILESASTNQTSMYLCASSLWAPGNTIYFGEGSWLTVV.

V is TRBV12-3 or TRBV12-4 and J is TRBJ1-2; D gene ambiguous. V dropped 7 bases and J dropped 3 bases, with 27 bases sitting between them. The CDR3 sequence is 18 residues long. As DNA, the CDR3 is TGTGCCAGCACCCCCAGGCGGATGTTCGCTCCCTCGGACTATGGCTACACCTTC. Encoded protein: CASTPRRMFAPSDYGYTF.

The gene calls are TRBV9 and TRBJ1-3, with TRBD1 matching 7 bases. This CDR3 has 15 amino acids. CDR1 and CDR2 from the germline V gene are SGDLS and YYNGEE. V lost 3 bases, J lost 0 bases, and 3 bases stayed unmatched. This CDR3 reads CASSEDRISGNTIYF. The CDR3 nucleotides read TGTGCCAGCAGCGAGGACAGGATCTCTGGAAACACCATATATTTT.

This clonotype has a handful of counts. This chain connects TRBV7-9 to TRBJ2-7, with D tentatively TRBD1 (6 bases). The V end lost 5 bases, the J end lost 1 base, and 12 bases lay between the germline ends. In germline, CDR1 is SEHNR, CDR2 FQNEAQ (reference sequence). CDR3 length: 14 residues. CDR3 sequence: CASSPRTASYEQYF. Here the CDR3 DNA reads TGTGCCAGCAGCCCCAGGACAGCTTCCTACGAGCAGTACTTC.

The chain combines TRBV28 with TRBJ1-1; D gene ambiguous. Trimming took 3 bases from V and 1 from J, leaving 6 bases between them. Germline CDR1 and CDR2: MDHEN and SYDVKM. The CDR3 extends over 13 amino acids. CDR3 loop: CASSFRENTEAFF. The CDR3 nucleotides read TGTGCCAGCAGTTTTCGAGAGAACACTGAAGCTTTCTTT.

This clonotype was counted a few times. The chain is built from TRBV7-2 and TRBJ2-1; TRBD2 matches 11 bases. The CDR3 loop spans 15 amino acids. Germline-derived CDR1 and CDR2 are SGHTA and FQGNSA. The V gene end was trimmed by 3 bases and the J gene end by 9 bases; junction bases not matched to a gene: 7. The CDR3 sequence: CASSFSSGGATEQFF. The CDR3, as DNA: TGTGCCAGCAGCTTTAGTAGCGGGGGGGCCACTGAGCAGTTCTTC.

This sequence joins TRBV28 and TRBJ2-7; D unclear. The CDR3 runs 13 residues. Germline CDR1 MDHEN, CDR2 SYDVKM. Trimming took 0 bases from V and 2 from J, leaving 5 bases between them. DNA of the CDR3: TGTGCCAGCAGTTTATGGGGTACCTACGAGCAGTACTTC. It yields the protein CASSLWGTYEQYF.

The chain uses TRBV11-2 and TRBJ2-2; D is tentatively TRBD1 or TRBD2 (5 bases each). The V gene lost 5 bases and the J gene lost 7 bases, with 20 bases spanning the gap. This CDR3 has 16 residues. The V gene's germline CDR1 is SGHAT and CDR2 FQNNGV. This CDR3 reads CASSDSWGSGRGELFF. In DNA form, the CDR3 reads TGTGCCAGCAGCGATTCCTGGGGGAGCGGCCGCGGGGAGCTGTTTTTT.

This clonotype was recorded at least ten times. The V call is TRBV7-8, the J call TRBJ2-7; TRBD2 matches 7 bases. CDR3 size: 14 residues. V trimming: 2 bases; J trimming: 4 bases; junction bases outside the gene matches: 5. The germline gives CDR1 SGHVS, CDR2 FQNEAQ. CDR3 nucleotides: TGTGCCAGCAGCTTAACCGGGAGGACGTACGAGCAGTACTTC. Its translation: CASSLTGRTYEQYF. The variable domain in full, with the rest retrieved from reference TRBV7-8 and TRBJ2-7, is GAGVSQSPRYKVAKRGQDVALRCDPISGHVSLFWYQQALGQGPEFLTYFQNEAQLDKSGLPSDRFFAERPEGSVSTLKIQRTQQEDSAVYLCASSLTGRTYEQYFGPGTRLTVT.

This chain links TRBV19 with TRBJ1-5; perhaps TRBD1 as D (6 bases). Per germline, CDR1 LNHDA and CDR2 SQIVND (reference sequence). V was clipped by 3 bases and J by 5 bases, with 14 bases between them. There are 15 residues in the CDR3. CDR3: CASSILGQLDQPQHF. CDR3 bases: TGTGCCAGTAGTATCCTCGGACAGTTGGATCAGCCCCAGCATTTT.